This TCR beta chain was obtained from a study of blood T cell repertoires in COVID-19. CDR3 length equals 13 residues. Germline CDR1 LNHDA, CDR2 SQIVND (reference sequence). Trimming removed 0 bases at V and 6 bases at J, with 7 bases between. TCRdb keeps only in-frame clones here, not all; method: immunoSEQ multiplex PCR. The sample gives some 150,000 clones, approximately 83% of which show up once; around 8% is in the top ten. Sequencing was carried out using peripheral blood. The chain couples TRBV19 to TRBJ2-3; D is undetermined. This TCR came from a woman aged 55-69 years with COVID-19, enrolled during active disease. Here the CDR3 reads CASSIESKDTQYF. CDR3 DNA: TGTGCCAGTAGTATAGAGAGTAAGGATACGCAGTATTTT.